This T cell receptor (beta chain) was retrieved from a study of T-cell memory formation after mild COVID-19. TCRdb re-called the 5' RACE reads with MiXCR, one entry per CDR3 protein. Of approximately 100,000 distinct CDR3 sequences detected, over 8.5% appear once; the ten largest clones hold around 40%. Germline CDR1 reads SGHKS; CDR2 reads YYEKEE (reference sequence). V was pared by 4 bases and J by 7 bases, with 6 bases of the junction left unmatched. The CDR3 consists of 13 residues. This chain joins TRBV5-5 and TRBJ1-1; 8 nucleotides match TRBD1. This receptor was obtained from a young man who had mild COVID-19 (a few samples of this study predate the infection). Cell type and time point are not known. The sample was PBMCs or a T cell subset sorted from them (not recorded which). CDR3 sequence: CASSPEQGVEAFF. DNA of the CDR3: TGTGCCAGCAGCCCCGAACAGGGGGTTGAAGCTTTCTTT.